This is a list of T cell receptor beta chains from one sample in a study of T cells in Graves' hyperthyroidism and ophthalmopathy. Each CDR3 protein is one row after TCRdb ran MiXCR on the multiplex PCR reads. The table shows approximately 400,000 distinct CDR3 sequences, with 13% occurring only once. Sequenced input: blood. The receptors stem from a young man with Graves' hyperthyroidism that later progressed to Graves' ophthalmopathy. Both conserved end residues are part of each CDR3. D genes are given only for firm matches. Some rows mark clone size as missing; the rest say once, few, many or name a class of expanded clone.

J gene,V gene,D gene,clone size,CDR3 length,CDR3 DNA,CDR3 protein
TRBJ2-7,TRBV15,.,few,15,TGTGCCACCAGCAGAGCAACAGGGATCTCCTACGAGCAGTACTTC,CATSRATGISYEQYF
TRBJ2-7,TRBV3-1,.,.,14,TGTGCCAGCAGCCATACCTCAGGCTGGGGCGAGCAGTACTTC,CASSHTSGWGEQYF
TRBJ2-1,TRBV27,TRBD2,many,21,TGTGCCAGCAGTTTATCCGTCGTTGAAGCGGGGGGGCCCGGCTCCTACAATGAGCAGTTCTTC,CASSLSVVEAGGPGSYNEQFF
TRBJ2-1,TRBV30,.,.,16,TGTGCCTGGAGTAAGGGCGGGCTAAGCTCCTACAATGAGCAGTTCTTC,CAWSKGGLSSYNEQFF
TRBJ1-4,TRBV29-1,TRBD1,few,13,TGCAGCGCGGAGGGGGCACGATGGGGAAAACTGTTTTTT,CSAEGARWGKLFF
TRBJ2-1,TRBV7-2,TRBD2,few,14,TGTGCCAGCAGCTTCGGGGGGTATGGGAATGAGCAGTTCTTC,CASSFGGYGNEQFF
TRBJ1-1,TRBV20-1,.,many,15,TGCAGTGCTAGTGGGCGGAGACTTATGAACACTGAAGCTTTCTTT,CSASGRRLMNTEAFF
TRBJ2-1,TRBV9,TRBD1,.,16,TGTGCCAGCAGCGCGCCGGGACAGGGCCCCTACAATGAGCAGTTCTTC,CASSAPGQGPYNEQFF
TRBJ2-1,TRBV11-1,TRBD2,many,14,TGTGCCAGCAGCTGGACTAGCGGGAGCAATGAGCAGTTCTTC,CASSWTSGSNEQFF
TRBJ1-2,TRBV30,.,.,15,TGTGCCTGGAGTCCCCTTTCGGGGAGATCGGATGGCTACACCTTC,CAWSPLSGRSDGYTF
TRBJ2-1,TRBV27,TRBD2,many,18,TGTGCCAGCAGTTTAAGGGTCGCCGGGACTAGCGGACACAATGAGCAGTTCTTC,CASSLRVAGTSGHNEQFF
TRBJ2-1,TRBV6-1,.,many,15,TGTGCCAGCAGAAAAGTTGGCAGCTCCTACAATGAGCAGTTCTTC,CASRKVGSSYNEQFF
TRBJ1-5,TRBV6-1,TRBD1,many,14,TGTGCCAGCATGGAACAGGGGAGCAATCAGCCCCAGCATTTT,CASMEQGSNQPQHF
TRBJ2-7,TRBV30,.,many,12,TGTGCCTGGGCCCCAAGTACCTACGAGCAGTACTTC,CAWAPSTYEQYF